The clone carrying this TCR beta chain came up many times. The sample comes from a study of T cell repertoires in cytomegalovirus infection. One entry per CDR3 protein results from TCRdb running MiXCR on the reads. Of 150,000 to 180,000 distinct CDR3 sequences detected, about a quarter appear once; the ten largest clones hold over 9.5%. V shed 0 bases and J shed 4 bases, with 6 bases lying between them. Germline V gives CDR1 KGHDR, CDR2 SFDVKD. CDR3 length: 14 residues. J is TRBJ1-5 and V is TRBV24-1; D remains ambiguous. This sequence was found in a human donor in good health (CMV status not recorded). Some clones in this sample may be carry-over from other donors' samples. Material for sequencing was PBMCs. The CDR3 spells CATSDLGDNQPQHF. In DNA, the CDR3 is TGTGCCACCAGTGATTTGGGGGATAATCAGCCCCAGCATTTT.